The clone carrying this T cell receptor beta chain was picked up many times. The antigen remains undetermined. This sample is part of a study of regulatory T cells in long-lasting Graves disease. Study findings and constraints: Persistent disease was associated with favored TRBV28 usage and with favored use of TRBJ1-2 and TRBJ2-5. Accuracy was perhaps lowered by the small sample size.

Germline loops: CDR1 MNHEY, CDR2 SVGEGT. The CDR3 is made up of 15 amino acids. V shed 6 bases and J shed 2 bases, with 16 bases lying between them. Time point defined: newly diagnosed GD, antithyroid drugs for less than 3 months. PBMCs provided the RNA from which the TCR library was made. CDR3 regions were amplified by Arm-PCR using iRepertoire HTBI primers to build TCR beta libraries. From the multiplex PCR reads, TCRdb called clonotypes with MiXCR, one entry per CDR3 protein. The sample has approximately 400,000 distinct CDR3 sequences, more than 13% seen once. The sample was also reused in another study, on T cells in Graves' hyperthyroidism and ophthalmopathy. From that paper: Patients counted as stable if ophthalmopathy did not develop within 18 months.

The sequences come from peripheral blood mononuclear cells (PBMCs), collected at new diagnosis, from a patient treated with antithyroid drugs. The clonotype was recovered from a woman aged 25 to 39 with Graves disease. This rearrangement joins TRBV6-2 or TRBV6-3 to TRBJ2-5, with D tentatively TRBD1 (6 bases). CDR3 coding DNA: TGTGCCAGCAGCTTACAGGGTGCGGTTCAAGAGACCCAGTACTTC. Translating it yields CASSLQGAVQETQYF.